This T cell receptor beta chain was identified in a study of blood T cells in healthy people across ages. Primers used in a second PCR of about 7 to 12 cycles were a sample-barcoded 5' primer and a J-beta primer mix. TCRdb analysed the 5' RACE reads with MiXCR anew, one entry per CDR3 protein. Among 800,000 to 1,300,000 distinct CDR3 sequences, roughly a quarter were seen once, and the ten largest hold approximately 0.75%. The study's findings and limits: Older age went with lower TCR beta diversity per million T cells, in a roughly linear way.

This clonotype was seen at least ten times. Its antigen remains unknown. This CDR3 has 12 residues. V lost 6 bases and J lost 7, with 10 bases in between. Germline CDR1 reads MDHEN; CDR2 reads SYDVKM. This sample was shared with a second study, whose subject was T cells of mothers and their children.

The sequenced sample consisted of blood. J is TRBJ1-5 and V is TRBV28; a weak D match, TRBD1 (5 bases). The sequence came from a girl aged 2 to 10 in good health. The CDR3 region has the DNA TGTGCCAGCAGCTTTGGGGGACAGCCCCAGCATTTT. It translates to CASSFGGQPQHF.